This TCR beta chain came from a study of identical twins. A few counts support this clonotype. MiXCR was run by TCRdb on the 5' RACE reads, yielding one entry per CDR3 protein. The table records around 250,000 distinct CDR3 sequences, 9.5% to 15% of them present only once. The CDR3 consists of 13 residues. With V trimmed by 5 bases and J by 6 bases, 3 bases remained unmatched. Per germline, CDR1 SEHNR and CDR2 FQNEAQ (reference sequence). The same specimen was also included in a second study, on yellow fever vaccine responses in identical twins.

The sequenced material came from memory (CD45RO+) T cells sorted from blood. The rearrangement links TRBV7-9 to TRBJ2-1; 8 nucleotides agree with TRBD1. The clonotype was recovered from a woman younger than 30 in good health. CDR3 amino acids: CASSATGVNEQFF. CDR3 sequence (DNA): TGTGCCAGCAGCGCGACAGGGGTCAATGAGCAGTTCTTC.